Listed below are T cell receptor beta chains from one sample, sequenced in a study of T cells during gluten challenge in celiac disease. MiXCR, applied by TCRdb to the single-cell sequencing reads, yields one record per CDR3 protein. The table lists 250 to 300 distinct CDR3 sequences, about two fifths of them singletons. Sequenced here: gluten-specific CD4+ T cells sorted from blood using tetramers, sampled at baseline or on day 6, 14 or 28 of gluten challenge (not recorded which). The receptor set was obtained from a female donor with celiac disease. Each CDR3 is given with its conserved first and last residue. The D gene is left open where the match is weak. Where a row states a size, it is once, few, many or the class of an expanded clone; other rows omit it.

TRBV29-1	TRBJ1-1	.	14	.	CSGQLTGLGTEAFF	TGCAGCGGCCAATTAACAGGGTTGGGCACTGAAGCTTTCTTT
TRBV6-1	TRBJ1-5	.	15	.	CASSLKVGEDQPQHF	TGTGCCAGCAGTTTAAAGGTGGGGGAGGATCAGCCCCAGCATTTT
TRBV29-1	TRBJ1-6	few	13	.	CSVLADWDSPLHF	TGCAGCGTACTGGCAGACTGGGATTCACCCCTCCACTTT
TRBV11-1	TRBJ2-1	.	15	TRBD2	CASSIASGSLNEQFF	TGTGCCAGCAGCATAGCTAGCGGTTCTTTAAATGAGCAGTTCTTC
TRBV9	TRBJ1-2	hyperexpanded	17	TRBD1	CASSPHFFMDRGYGYTF	TGTGCCAGCAGCCCACATTTCTTCATGGACAGGGGGTATGGCTACACCTTC
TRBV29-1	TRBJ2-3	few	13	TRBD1	CSGTGDWTDTQYF	TGCAGCGGTACAGGGGATTGGACAGATACGCAGTATTTT
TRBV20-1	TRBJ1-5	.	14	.	CSAITGLWGQPQHF	TGCAGTGCTATAACAGGACTTTGGGGTCAGCCCCAGCATTTT
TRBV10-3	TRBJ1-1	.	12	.	CAIRGGGTEAFF	TGTGCCATTAGGGGAGGGGGAACTGAAGCTTTCTTT
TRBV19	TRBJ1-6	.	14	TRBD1	CASVPGQLNSPLHF	TGTGCCAGTGTACCGGGACAGCTAAATTCACCCCTCCACTTT
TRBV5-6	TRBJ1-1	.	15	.	CASSLFPVGDTEAFF	TGTGCCAGCAGCTTGTTCCCCGTCGGGGACACTGAAGCTTTCTTT
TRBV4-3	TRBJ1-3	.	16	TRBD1	CASSLLPDRGGTTIYF	TGCGCCAGCAGCCTCCTACCCGACAGGGGAGGAACCACCATATATTTT
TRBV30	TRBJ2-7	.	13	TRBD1	CAWSTGASYEQYF	TGTGCCTGGTCCACAGGGGCGAGTTACGAGCAGTACTTC
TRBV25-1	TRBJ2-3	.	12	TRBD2	CASVTSGGTQYF	TGTGCCAGCGTGACTAGCGGGGGGACGCAGTATTTT
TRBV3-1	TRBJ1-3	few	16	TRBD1	CASSQPGQASGNTIYF	TGTGCCAGCAGCCAACCCGGACAGGCCTCTGGAAACACCATATATTTT
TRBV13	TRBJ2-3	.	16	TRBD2	CASSSKIASGSHTQYF	TGTGCCAGCAGCTCCAAGATAGCTAGCGGGAGCCATACGCAGTATTTT
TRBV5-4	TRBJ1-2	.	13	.	CASSLASGYGYTF	TGTGCCAGCAGCTTGGCCTCGGGCTATGGCTACACCTTC
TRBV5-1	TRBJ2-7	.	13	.	CASRPGEVYEQYF	TGCGCCAGCAGACCGGGGGAGGTCTACGAGCAGTACTTC
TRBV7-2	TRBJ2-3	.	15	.	CASSLMAGGGDTQYF	TGTGCCAGCAGCTTAATGGCGGGTGGCGGAGATACGCAGTATTTT
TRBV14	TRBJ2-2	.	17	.	CASSQGLQGWNTGELFF	TGTGCCAGCAGCCAAGGCCTACAGGGATGGAACACCGGGGAGCTGTTTTTT
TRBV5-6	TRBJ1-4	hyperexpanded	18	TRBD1	CASSPAGRQAGGYEKLFF	TGTGCCAGCAGCCCGGCGGGTCGCCAGGCAGGGGGTTATGAAAAACTGTTTTTT
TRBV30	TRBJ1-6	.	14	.	CAWSVFDSNSPLHF	TGTGCCTGGAGTGTTTTTGACAGTAATTCACCCCTCCACTTT
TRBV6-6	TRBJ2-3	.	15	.	CASSYPTGPTDTQYF	TGTGCCAGCAGTTACCCGACAGGCCCTACAGATACGCAGTATTTT
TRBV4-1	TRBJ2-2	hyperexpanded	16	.	CASSPWGGADTGELFF	TGCGCCAGCAGCCCCTGGGGGGGGGCTGACACCGGGGAGCTGTTTTTT
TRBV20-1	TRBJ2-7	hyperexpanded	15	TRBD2	CSAIRAGMDIYEQYF	TGCAGTGCCATTAGAGCGGGAATGGATATCTACGAGCAGTACTTC
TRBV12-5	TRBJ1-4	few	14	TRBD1	CASGPGQGPEKLFF	TGTGCTAGTGGACCGGGACAGGGCCCTGAAAAACTGTTTTTT
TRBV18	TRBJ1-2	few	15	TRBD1	CASSLGSGGAYGYTF	TGTGCCAGCTCACTAGGATCAGGGGGCGCGTACGGCTACACCTTC
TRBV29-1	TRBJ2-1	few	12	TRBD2	CSSGGEYNEQFF	TGCAGCTCCGGGGGGGAGTACAATGAGCAGTTCTTC
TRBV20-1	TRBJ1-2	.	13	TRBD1	CSARVGTDYGYTF	TGCAGTGCTAGAGTTGGGACAGACTATGGCTACACCTTC
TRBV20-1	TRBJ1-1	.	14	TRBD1	CSARSRQGRTEAFF	TGCAGTGCTAGATCCCGACAGGGTCGCACTGAAGCTTTCTTT
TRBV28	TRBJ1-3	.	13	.	CASSLRPEDTIYF	TGTGCCAGCAGTTTGAGGCCAGAGGACACCATATATTTT
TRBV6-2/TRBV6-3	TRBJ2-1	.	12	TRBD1	CASSWTGYEQFF	TGTGCCAGCAGTTGGACAGGGTATGAGCAGTTCTTC
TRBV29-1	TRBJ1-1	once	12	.	CSVEDSDGPAFF	TGCAGCGTGGAGGACAGTGATGGCCCAGCTTTCTTT
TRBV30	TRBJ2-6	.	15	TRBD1	CAWALGGAGANVLTF	TGTGCCTGGGCTCTAGGGGGCGCTGGGGCCAACGTCCTGACTTTC
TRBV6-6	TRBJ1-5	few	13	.	CASSYSLEGVQHF	TGTGCCAGCAGTTACTCTCTGGAAGGGGTCCAGCATTTT
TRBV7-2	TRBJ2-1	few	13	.	CASSSRAGNEQFF	TGTGCCAGCAGCTCAAGGGCTGGGAATGAGCAGTTCTTC
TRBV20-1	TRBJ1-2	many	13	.	CSARVSMLSGYTF	TGCAGTGCTAGAGTCAGCATGCTGAGTGGCTACACCTTC
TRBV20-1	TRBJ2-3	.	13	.	CSAPGAIGGFQYF	TGCAGTGCACCCGGGGCCATTGGGGGATTCCAGTATTTT
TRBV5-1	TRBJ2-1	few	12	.	CASSSTGDEQFF	TGCGCCAGCAGCTCCACAGGAGATGAGCAGTTCTTC
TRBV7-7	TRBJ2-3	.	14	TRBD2	CASSTLAGGDTQYF	TGTGCCAGCAGTACGCTAGCGGGAGGCGATACGCAGTATTTT
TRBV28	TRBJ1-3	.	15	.	CASSMTGLTGNTIYF	TGTGCCAGCAGTATGACAGGACTCACTGGAAACACCATATATTTT
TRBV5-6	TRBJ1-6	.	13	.	CASRSGYNSPLHF	TGTGCCAGCAGGTCAGGGTATAATTCACCCCTCCACTTT
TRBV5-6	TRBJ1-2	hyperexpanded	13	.	CASSLREGYGYTF	TGTGCCAGCAGCTTGAGGGAGGGGTATGGCTACACCTTC
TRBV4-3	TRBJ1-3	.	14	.	CASSQPGGGNTIYF	TGCGCCAGCAGCCAACCGGGAGGTGGAAACACCATATATTTT
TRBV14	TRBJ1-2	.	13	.	CASSQVSRQGYTF	TGTGCCAGCAGCCAAGTCTCCAGACAAGGCTACACCTTC
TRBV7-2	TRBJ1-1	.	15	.	CASSVGGAVNTEAFF	TGTGCCAGCAGCGTAGGCGGAGCCGTGAACACTGAAGCTTTCTTT
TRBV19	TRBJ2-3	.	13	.	CASNVGRTDTQYF	TGTGCCAGTAACGTGGGCAGGACAGATACGCAGTATTTT
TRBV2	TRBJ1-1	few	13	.	CASNREGGGKAFF	TGTGCCAGCAACCGAGAGGGGGGAGGGAAGGCTTTCTTT
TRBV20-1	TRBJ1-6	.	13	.	CSARSYRESPLHF	TGCAGTGCTAGGTCGTACAGGGAATCCCCCCTCCACTTT
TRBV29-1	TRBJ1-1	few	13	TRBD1	CSVGAGGTTEAFF	TGCAGCGTTGGGGCAGGGGGTACTACTGAAGCTTTCTTT
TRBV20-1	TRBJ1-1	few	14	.	CSARGGTWNTEAFF	TGCAGTGCTAGAGGTGGGACCTGGAACACTGAAGCTTTCTTT
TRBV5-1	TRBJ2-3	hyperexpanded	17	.	CASSLTAGTFSTDTQYF	TGCGCCAGCAGTCTCACCGCCGGGACCTTCAGCACAGATACGCAGTATTTT
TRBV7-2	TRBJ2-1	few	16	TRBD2	CASSLYSMGGSNEQFF	TGTGCCAGCAGCTTGTACAGCATGGGGGGGTCCAATGAGCAGTTCTTC
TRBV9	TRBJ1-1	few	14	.	CASSVSPLTGEAFF	TGTGCCAGCAGCGTCAGCCCGTTGACGGGAGAAGCTTTCTTT
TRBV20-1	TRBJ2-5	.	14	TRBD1	CSAPRQGSRETQYF	TGCAGTGCTCCGAGACAGGGGTCGCGAGAGACCCAGTACTTC
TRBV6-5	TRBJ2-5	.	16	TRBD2	CASSSAGLVGWQTQYF	TGTGCCAGTAGTTCCGCCGGACTAGTCGGGTGGCAGACCCAGTACTTC
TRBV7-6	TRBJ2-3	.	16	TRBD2	CASSVLAGAGGDTQYF	TGTGCCAGCAGCGTCCTAGCGGGGGCCGGCGGAGATACGCAGTATTTT
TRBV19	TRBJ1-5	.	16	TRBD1	CASSIRRQGAYQPQHF	TGTGCCAGTAGTATACGTCGGCAGGGGGCCTATCAGCCCCAGCATTTT